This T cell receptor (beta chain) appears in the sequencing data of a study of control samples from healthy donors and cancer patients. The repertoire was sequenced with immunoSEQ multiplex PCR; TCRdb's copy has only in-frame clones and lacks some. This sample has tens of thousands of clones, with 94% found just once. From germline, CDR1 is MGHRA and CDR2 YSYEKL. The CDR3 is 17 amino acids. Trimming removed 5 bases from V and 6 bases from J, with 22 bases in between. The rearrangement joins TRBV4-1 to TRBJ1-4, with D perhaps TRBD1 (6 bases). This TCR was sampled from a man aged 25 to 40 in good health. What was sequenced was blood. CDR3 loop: CASSIGGWTWVYEKLFF. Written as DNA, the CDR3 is TGCGCCAGCAGCATAGGGGGATGGACTTGGGTCTATGAAAAACTGTTTTTT.